This paragraph covers one TCR beta chain sequence. Its antigen is currently unknown. Patients with uncontrolled infections, other autoimmune diseases, pregnancy or lactation were excluded. Trimming took 2 bases from V and 5 from J, leaving 9 bases between them. The CDR3 extends over 13 amino acids. Germline lookup yields CDR1 SGHTA and CDR2 FQGNSA. The data belong to a study of T cells in Graves' hyperthyroidism and ophthalmopathy. Study context: Peripheral blood was acquired at first diagnosis, ahead of any therapy whatsoever.

Study results and limitations: Clonotypes that were expanded in thyroid above 0.001 mostly appeared in blood too.

Amplification of TCR beta CDR3 regions was performed using RNA transcripts as template. A first-round RT-PCR of the TCR CDR3 used the HTBI primer set. TCRdb passed the multiplex PCR reads through MiXCR, listing each CDR3 protein once. The repertoire has roughly 700,000 distinct CDR3 sequences, 15% to 20% of them found once; the top ten carry less than 20%. The genes are TRBV7-2 and TRBJ1-2; D is unresolved. The clonotype originates from a man in his fifties or sixties with Graves' hyperthyroidism. Sequencing was done on a sample of blood. The CDR3 region is CASSLFGSYGYTF. The CDR3 DNA is TGTGCCAGCAGCTTATTCGGTAGTTATGGCTACACCTTC.